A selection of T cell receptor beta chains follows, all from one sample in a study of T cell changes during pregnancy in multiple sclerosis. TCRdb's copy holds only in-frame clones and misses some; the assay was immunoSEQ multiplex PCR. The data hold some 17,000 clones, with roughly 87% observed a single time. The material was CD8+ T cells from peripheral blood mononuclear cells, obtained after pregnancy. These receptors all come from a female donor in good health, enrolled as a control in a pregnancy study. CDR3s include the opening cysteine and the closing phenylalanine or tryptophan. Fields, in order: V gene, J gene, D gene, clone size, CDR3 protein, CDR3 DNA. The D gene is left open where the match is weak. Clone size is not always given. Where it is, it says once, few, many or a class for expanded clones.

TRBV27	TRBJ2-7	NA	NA	CASSLGQGAYEQYF	TGTGCCAGCAGTTTAGGGCAGGGCGCCTACGAGCAGTACTTC
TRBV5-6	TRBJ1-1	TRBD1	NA	CASSLGGISMNTEAFF	TGTGCCAGCAGCCTAGGGGGCATTTCAATGAACACTGAAGCTTTCTTT
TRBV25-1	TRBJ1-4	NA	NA	CASSQQGDAEKLFF	TGTGCCAGCAGTCAACAGGGTGACGCTGAAAAACTGTTTTTT
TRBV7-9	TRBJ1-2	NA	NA	CASSFQFWTDPKDYGYTF	TGTGCCAGCAGCTTTCAATTTTGGACAGACCCTAAAGACTATGGCTACACCTTC
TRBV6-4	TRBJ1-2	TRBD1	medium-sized	CASSDWDREVGYTF	TGTGCCAGCAGTGACTGGGACAGGGAAGTTGGCTACACCTTC
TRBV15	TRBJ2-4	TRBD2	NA	CATSRENAGGGDDIQYF	TGTGCCACCAGCAGAGAAAATGCCGGCGGGGGTGACGACATTCAGTACTTC
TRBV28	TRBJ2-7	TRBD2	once	CASSFLTSGSPYEQYF	TGTGCCAGCAGTTTTCTGACTAGCGGATCTCCCTACGAGCAGTACTTC
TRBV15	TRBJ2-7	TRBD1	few	CATSGDRESDEQYF	TGTGCCACCAGCGGGGACAGGGAATCGGACGAGCAGTACTTC
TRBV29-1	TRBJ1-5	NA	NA	CSVVPVGEPQHF	TGCAGCGTTGTTCCCGTGGGAGAGCCCCAGCATTTT
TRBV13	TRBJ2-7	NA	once	CASSPVEGGYEQYF	TGTGCCAGCAGCCCCGTTGAGGGGGGGTACGAGCAGTACTTC
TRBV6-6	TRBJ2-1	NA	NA	CASSLSSQSSYNEQFF	TGTGCCAGCAGTCTTAGTAGTCAAAGCTCCTACAATGAGCAGTTCTTC
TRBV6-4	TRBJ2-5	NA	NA	CASSDSIGTGTQYF	TGTGCCAGCAGTGACTCGATAGGGACTGGGACCCAGTACTTC
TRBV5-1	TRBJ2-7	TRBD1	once	CASSFPGQGAFRDEQYF	TGCGCCAGCAGCTTTCCGGGACAGGGCGCGTTTCGGGACGAGCAGTACTTC
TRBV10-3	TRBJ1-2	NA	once	CAISELAGSNYGYTF	TGTGCCATCAGTGAGTTAGCAGGGTCCAACTATGGCTACACCTTC
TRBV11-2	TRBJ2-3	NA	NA	CASSFRGGQRDTQYF	TGTGCCAGCAGCTTTCGGGGGGGACAGAGGGATACGCAGTATTTT
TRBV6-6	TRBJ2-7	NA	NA	CASSTPSGSTYEQYF	TGTGCCAGCAGCACTCCCTCCGGGAGTACCTACGAGCAGTACTTC
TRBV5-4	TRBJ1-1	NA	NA	CASSLVGGSEAFF	TGTGCCAGCAGCTTGGTGGGGGGTTCTGAAGCTTTCTTT
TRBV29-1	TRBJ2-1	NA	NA	CSVEHSGTNNEQFF	TGCAGCGTTGAACATAGCGGCACTAACAATGAGCAGTTCTTC
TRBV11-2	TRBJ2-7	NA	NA	CASSSPVGRDDEQYF	TGTGCCAGCAGCTCCCCGGTGGGGCGGGACGACGAGCAGTACTTC
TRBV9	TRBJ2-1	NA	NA	CASSRKGGNEQFF	TGTGCCAGCAGCCGCAAAGGGGGCAATGAGCAGTTCTTC
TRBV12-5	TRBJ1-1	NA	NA	CASGFGVSNTEAFF	TGTGCTAGTGGTTTCGGGGTGTCGAACACTGAAGCTTTCTTT
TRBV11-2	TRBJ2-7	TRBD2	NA	CASSLDLGLAGVYEQYF	TGTGCCAGCAGCTTAGATCTGGGCCTAGCGGGAGTTTACGAGCAGTACTTC
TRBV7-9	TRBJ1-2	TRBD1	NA	CASSFGQAAYPYGYTF	TGTGCCAGCAGCTTCGGACAGGCCGCCTATCCTTATGGCTACACCTTC
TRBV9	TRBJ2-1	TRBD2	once	CASSGGGLAIRNEQFF	TGTGCCAGCAGCGGCGGGGGGCTAGCGATAAGGAATGAGCAGTTCTTC
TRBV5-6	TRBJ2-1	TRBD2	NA	CASSPGLAGGLGSYNEQFF	TGTGCCAGCAGCCCGGGACTAGCGGGAGGGCTTGGCTCCTACAATGAGCAGTTCTTC
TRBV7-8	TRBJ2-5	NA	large	CASIRWAGLQETQYF	TGTGCCAGCATAAGGTGGGCGGGGCTCCAAGAGACCCAGTACTTC
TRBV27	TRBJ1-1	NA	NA	CASRTANTEAFF	TGTGCCAGCCGGACAGCGAACACTGAAGCTTTCTTT
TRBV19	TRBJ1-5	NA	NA	CASSKREESNQPQHF	TGTGCCAGTTCTAAGAGGGAGGAAAGCAATCAGCCCCAGCATTTT
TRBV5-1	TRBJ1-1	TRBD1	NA	CASSLAFEGARNTEAFF	TGCGCCAGCAGCTTGGCTTTTGAGGGGGCTAGAAACACTGAAGCTTTCTTT
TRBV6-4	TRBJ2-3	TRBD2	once	CASSERGGPDTQYF	TGTGCCAGCAGTGAGCGGGGGGGCCCAGATACGCAGTATTTT
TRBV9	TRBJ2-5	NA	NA	CASSVDRGLNQETQYF	TGTGCCAGCAGCGTAGATAGGGGACTGAACCAAGAGACCCAGTACTTC
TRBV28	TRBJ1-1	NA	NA	CASSTGTQGRNTEAFF	TGTGCCAGCAGCACCGGGACCCAGGGGAGGAACACTGAAGCTTTCTTT
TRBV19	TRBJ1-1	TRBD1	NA	CASSSTGGVNTEAFF	TGTGCCAGTAGTTCGACAGGGGGCGTCAACACTGAAGCTTTCTTT
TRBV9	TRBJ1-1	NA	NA	CASSVGRDVGAFF	TGTGCCAGCAGCGTAGGGCGGGACGTTGGGGCTTTCTTT
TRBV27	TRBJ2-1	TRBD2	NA	CASTLSGGAGEQFF	TGTGCCAGCACCTTAAGCGGGGGGGCGGGGGAGCAGTTCTTC
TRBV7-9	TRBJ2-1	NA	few	CASSRGASYNEQFF	TGTGCCAGCAGCCGTGGGGCCTCCTACAATGAGCAGTTCTTC
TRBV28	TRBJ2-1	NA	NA	CASSPRLTNEQFF	TGTGCCAGCAGTCCCCGACTAACGAATGAGCAGTTCTTC
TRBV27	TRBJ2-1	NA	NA	CASSLLPPSYNEQFF	TGTGCCAGCAGTTTACTACCGCCCTCCTACAATGAGCAGTTCTTC
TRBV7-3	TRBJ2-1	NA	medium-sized	CASSLTGSPANEQFF	TGTGCCAGCAGCCTTACCGGGTCCCCGGCGAATGAGCAGTTCTTC
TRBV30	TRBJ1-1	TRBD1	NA	CAWRSTGVTEAFF	TGTGCCTGGAGATCGACAGGGGTCACTGAAGCTTTCTTT
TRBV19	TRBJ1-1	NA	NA	CASTFRTVNTEAFF	TGTGCCAGTACCTTCCGGACAGTGAACACTGAAGCTTTCTTT
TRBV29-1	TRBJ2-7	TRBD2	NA	CSVVAPGLAGGTISYEQYF	TGCAGCGTTGTTGCCCCGGGACTAGCGGGGGGGACCATCTCCTACGAGCAGTACTTC